The T cell receptor beta chain under discussion was sequenced for a study of cytomegalovirus exposure and HLA in healthy donors. V dropped 0 bases and J dropped 5 bases, with 11 bases sitting between them. The CDR3 is 15 amino acids. CDR1 is SGHRS, CDR2 YFSETQ, per germline. The PCR was carried out with 60 Vbeta primers and 13 Jbeta primers. Profiling relied on immunoSEQ multiplex PCR, and the TCRdb table lists in-frame clones only, not all of them. The repertoire holds 200,000 to 250,000 clones, with around four fifths as singletons. The chain is built from TRBV5-1 and TRBJ2-2, with D unresolved. The sequenced material came from PBMCs. The receptor comes from a boy younger than 10 in good health and CMV-seronegative. CDR3 bases: TGCGCCAGCAGCTTGGTAGGAGATGGGACCGGGGAGCTGTTTTTT. It yields the protein CASSLVGDGTGELFF.